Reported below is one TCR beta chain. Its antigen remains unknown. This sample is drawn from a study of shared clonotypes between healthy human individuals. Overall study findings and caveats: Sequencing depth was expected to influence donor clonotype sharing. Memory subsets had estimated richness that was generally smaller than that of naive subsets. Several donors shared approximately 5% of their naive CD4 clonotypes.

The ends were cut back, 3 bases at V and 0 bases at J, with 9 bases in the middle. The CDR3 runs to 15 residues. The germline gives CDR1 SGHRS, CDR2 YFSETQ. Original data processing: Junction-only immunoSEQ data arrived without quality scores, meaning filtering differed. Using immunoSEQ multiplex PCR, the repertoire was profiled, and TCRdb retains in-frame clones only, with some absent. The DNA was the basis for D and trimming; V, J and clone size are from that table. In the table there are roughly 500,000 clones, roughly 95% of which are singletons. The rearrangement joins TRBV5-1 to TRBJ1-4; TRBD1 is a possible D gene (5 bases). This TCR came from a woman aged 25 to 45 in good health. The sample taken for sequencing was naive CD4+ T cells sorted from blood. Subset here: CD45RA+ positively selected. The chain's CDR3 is CASSSGLSTNEKLFF. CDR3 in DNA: TGCGCCAGCAGCTCGGGACTATCAACTAATGAAAAACTGTTTTTT.